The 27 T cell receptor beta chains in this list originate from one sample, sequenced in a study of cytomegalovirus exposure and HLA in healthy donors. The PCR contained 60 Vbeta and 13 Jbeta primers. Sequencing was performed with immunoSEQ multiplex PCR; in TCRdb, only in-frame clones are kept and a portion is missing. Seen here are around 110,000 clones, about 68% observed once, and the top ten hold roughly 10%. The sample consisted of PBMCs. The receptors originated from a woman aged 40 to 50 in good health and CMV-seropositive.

In nucleotides, the CDR3 is TGTGCCAGCAGTTCCCACAGGGTTGCAACTAATGAAAAACTGTTTTTT. Translating it yields CASSSHRVATNEKLFF. This chain connects TRBV6-6 to TRBJ1-4; the D gene is possibly TRBD1 (6 bases). Trimming cost V 4 bases and J 0 bases, with 12 bases left between them. The CDR3 runs 16 residues. The germline V gene has CDR1 MNHNY and CDR2 SVGAGI (reference sequence).

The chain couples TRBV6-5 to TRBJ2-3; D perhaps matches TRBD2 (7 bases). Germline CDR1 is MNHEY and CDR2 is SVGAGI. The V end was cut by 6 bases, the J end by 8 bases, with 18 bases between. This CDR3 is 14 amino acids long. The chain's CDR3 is CASRGGGGEGTQYF. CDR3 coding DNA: TGTGCCAGCAGGGGAGGAGGGGGGGAAGGTACGCAGTATTTT.

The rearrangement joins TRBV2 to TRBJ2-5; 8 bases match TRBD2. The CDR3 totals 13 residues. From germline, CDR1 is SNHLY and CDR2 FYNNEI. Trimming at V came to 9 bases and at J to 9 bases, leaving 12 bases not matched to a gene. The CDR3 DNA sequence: TGTGCCAGTCGGGACGGGGGGGCCGGGGCCCAGTACTTC. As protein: CASRDGGAGAQYF.

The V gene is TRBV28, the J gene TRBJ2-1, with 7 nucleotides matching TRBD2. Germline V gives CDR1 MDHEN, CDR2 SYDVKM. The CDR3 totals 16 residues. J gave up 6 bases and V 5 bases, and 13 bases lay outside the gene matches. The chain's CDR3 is CASSPAGGSTSNEQFF. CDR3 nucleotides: TGTGCCAGCAGTCCAGCCGGCGGGAGTACCTCCAATGAGCAGTTCTTC.

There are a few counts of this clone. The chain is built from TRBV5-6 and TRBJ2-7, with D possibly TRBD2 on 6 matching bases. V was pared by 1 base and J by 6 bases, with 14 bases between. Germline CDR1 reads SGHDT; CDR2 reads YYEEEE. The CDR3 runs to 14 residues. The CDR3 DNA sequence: TGTGCCAGCAGCTTGTCACTAGCAAGAGCCGAGCAGTACTTC. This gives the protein CASSLSLARAEQYF.

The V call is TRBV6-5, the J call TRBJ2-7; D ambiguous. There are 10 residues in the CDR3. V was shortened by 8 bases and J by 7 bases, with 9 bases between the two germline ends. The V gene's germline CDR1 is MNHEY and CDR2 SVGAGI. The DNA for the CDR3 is TGTGCCAGCGGTGAGAGGGAGCAGTACTTC. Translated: CASGEREQYF.

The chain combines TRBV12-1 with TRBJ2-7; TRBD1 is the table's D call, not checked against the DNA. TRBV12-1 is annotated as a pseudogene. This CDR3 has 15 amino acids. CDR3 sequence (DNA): TGTGCCAGCAGCCATCCGGGACAGGCCTGCTACGAGCAGTACTTC. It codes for CASSHPGQACYEQYF.

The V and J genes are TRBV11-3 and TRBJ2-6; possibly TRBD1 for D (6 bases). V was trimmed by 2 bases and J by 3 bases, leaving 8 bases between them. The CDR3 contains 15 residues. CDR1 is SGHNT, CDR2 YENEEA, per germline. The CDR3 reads CASSLQGFGANVLTF. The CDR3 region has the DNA TGTGCCAGCAGCTTACAGGGGTTTGGGGCCAACGTCCTGACTTTC.

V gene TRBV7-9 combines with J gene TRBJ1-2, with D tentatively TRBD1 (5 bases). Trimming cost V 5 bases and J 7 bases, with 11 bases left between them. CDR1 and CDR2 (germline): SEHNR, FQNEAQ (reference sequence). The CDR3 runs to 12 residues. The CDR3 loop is CASSQAGGGYTF. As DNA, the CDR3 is TGTGCCAGCAGCCAGGCCGGGGGTGGCTACACCTTC.

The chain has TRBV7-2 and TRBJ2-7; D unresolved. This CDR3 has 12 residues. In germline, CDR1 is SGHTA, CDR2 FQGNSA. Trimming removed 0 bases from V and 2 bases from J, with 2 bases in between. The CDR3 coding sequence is TGTGCCAGCAGCTTAGCCACCTACGAGCAGTACTTC. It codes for CASSLATYEQYF.

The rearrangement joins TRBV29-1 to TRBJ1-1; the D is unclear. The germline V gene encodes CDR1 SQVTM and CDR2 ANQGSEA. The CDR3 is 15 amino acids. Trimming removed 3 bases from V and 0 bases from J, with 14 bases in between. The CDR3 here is CSVDAGELMNTEAFF. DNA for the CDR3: TGCAGCGTTGATGCCGGGGAACTCATGAACACTGAAGCTTTCTTT.

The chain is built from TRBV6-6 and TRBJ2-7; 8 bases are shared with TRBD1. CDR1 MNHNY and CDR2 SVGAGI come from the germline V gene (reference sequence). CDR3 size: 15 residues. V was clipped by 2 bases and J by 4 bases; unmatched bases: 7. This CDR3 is CASSYRRTGQYEQYF. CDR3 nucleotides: TGTGCCAGCAGTTACCGACGGACAGGGCAATACGAGCAGTACTTC.

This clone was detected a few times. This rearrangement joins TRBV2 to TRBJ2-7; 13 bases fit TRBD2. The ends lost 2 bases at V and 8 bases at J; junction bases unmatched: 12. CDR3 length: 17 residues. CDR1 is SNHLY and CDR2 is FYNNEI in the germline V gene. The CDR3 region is CASSEIPTSGGPTKQYF. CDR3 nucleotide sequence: TGTGCCAGCAGTGAAATCCCGACTAGCGGGGGGCCTACCAAGCAGTACTTC.

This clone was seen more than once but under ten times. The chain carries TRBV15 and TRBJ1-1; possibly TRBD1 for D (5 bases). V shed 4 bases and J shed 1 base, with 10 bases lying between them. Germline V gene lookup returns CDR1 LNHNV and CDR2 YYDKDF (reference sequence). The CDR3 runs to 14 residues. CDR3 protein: CATSTLGGNTEAFF. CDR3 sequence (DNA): TGTGCCACCAGCACCCTGGGGGGGAACACTGAAGCTTTCTTT.

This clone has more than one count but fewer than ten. Here the CDR3 DNA reads TGTGCCAGCAGTTTAAGGACTGAGTACGAGCAGTACTTC. Amino acid sequence: CASSLRTEYEQYF. The rearrangement uses TRBV27 and TRBJ2-7, with a weak D call TRBD2 (5 bases). With 2 bases removed from V and 4 bases from J, the gap between germline ends came to 9 bases. Germline lookup yields CDR1 MNHEY and CDR2 SMNVEV (reference sequence). CDR3 length: 13 amino acids.

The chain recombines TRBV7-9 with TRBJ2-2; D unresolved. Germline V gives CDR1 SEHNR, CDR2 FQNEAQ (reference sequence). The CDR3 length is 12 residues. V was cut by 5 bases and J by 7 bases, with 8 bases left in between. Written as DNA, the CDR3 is TGTGCCAGCAGCCCTAGGCACGGGGAGCTGTTTTTT. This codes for CASSPRHGELFF.

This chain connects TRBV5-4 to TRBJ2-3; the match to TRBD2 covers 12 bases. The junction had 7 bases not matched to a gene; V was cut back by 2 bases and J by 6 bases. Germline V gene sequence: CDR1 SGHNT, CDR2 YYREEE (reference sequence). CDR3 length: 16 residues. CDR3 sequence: CASSFRLAGGADTQYF. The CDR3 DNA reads TGTGCCAGCAGCTTCCGGCTAGCGGGAGGGGCGGATACGCAGTATTTT.

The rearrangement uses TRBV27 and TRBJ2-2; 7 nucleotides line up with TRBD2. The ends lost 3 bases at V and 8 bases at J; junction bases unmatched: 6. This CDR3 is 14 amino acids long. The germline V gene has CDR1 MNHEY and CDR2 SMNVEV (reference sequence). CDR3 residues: CASSFGGWAGELFF. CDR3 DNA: TGTGCCAGCAGTTTCGGGGGGTGGGCGGGGGAGCTGTTTTTT.

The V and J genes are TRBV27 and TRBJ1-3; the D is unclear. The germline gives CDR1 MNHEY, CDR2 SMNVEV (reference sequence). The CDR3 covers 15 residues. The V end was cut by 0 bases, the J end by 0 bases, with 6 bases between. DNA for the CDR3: TGTGCCAGCAGTTTATCGCACAGCTCTGGAAACACCATATATTTT. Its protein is CASSLSHSSGNTIYF.

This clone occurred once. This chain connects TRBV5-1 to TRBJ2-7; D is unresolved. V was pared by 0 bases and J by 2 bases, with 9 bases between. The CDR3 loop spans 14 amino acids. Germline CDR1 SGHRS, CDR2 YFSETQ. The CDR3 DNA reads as TGCGCCAGCAGCTTGGATCCCGGTACCTACGAGCAGTACTTC. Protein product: CASSLDPGTYEQYF.

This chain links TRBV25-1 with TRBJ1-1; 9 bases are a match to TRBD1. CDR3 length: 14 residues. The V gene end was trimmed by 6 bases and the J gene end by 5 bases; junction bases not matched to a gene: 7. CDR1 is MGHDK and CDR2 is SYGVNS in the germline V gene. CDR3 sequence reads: CASSSDRGGTEAFF. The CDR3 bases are TGTGCCAGCAGCTCGGACAGGGGAGGAACTGAAGCTTTCTTT.

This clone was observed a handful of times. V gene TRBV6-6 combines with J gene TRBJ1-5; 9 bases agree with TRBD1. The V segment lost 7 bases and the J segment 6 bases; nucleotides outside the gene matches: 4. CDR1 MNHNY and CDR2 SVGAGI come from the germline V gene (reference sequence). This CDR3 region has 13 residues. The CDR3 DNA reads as TGTGCCAGCATAACAGGGGGCGGTCAGCCCCAGCATTTT. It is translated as CASITGGGQPQHF.

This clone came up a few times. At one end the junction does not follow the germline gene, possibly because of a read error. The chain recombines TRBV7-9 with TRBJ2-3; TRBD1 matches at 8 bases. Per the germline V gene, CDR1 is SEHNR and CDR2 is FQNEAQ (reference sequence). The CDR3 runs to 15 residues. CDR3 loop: CSSSYDRGGSDTQYF. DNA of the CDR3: TGTTCCAGCAGCTACGACAGGGGCGGGTCAGATACGCAGTATTTT.

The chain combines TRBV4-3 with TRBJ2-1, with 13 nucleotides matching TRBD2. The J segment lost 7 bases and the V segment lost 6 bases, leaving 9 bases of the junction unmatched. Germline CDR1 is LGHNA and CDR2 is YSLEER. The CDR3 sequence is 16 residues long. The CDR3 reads CASRELAGGPGNEQFF. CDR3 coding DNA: TGCGCCAGCAGGGAACTAGCGGGAGGGCCGGGGAATGAGCAGTTCTTC.

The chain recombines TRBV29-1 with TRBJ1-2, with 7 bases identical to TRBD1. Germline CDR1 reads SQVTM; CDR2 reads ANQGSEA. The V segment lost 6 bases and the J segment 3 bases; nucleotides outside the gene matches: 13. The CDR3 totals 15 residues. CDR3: CSVGRDSGKDYGYTF. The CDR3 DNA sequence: TGCAGCGTGGGCCGGGACAGTGGAAAGGACTATGGCTACACCTTC.

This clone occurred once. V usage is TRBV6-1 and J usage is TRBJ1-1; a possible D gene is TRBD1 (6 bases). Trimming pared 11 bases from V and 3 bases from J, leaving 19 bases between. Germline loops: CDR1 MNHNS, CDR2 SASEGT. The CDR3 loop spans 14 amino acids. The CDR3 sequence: CAGKGIEGDTEAFF. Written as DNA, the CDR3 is TGTGCCGGTAAGGGAATCGAGGGGGACACTGAAGCTTTCTTT.

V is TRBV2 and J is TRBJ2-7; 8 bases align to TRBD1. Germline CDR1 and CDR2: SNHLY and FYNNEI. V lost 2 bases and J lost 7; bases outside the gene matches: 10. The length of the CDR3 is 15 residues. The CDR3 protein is CASSERGQELEEQYF. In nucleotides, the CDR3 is TGTGCCAGCAGTGAAAGGGGACAGGAGCTTGAGGAGCAGTACTTC.